A selection of T cell receptor beta chains follows, all from one sample in a study of monozygotic twins with cystic fibrosis. Generated by immunoSEQ multiplex PCR, the TCRdb table keeps only in-frame clones and is missing some. The table has tens of thousands of clones, about nine tenths seen once. The sample taken for sequencing was blood. The source of these receptors is a girl aged 2 to 10 with cystic fibrosis. Each CDR3 is given with its conserved first and last residue. D genes are given only for firm matches. Some rows have no size entry. The others give once, few or many, or a class for an expanded clone.

few	NA	TRBJ2-7	TRBV6-1	TGTGCCAGCAGTCCCCCGGACGGCGAGCAGTACTTC	CASSPPDGEQYF
NA	NA	TRBJ2-5	TRBV30	TGTGCCTGGAGTTCCCAAGAGACCCAGTACTTC	CAWSSQETQYF
NA	NA	TRBJ1-2	TRBV19	TGTGCCAGTAGCCTACAGGGCTATGGCTACACCTTC	CASSLQGYGYTF
NA	NA	TRBJ2-3	TRBV5-6	TGTGCCAGCAGCTTTAGCGACTCGGATACGCAGTATTTT	CASSFSDSDTQYF
NA	NA	TRBJ1-2	TRBV29-1	TGCAGCGTTAAGGGGCTCGGTTCGGTCGACTATGGCTACACCTTC	CSVKGLGSVDYGYTF
NA	NA	TRBJ2-5	TRBV4-3	TGCGCCAGCAGCCAGGGAAGGGGACGTTGGGAGACCCAGTACTTC	CASSQGRGRWETQYF
NA	NA	TRBJ1-2	TRBV27	TGTGCCAGCAGTTTATCAGGGAACCTTCCCTATGGCTACACCTTC	CASSLSGNLPYGYTF
NA	NA	TRBJ1-1	TRBV30	TGTGCCTGGAGTGTCGGATTTGTCACTGAAGCTTTCTTT	CAWSVGFVTEAFF
NA	NA	TRBJ1-1	TRBV18	TGTGCCAGCTCACCTCCCCAGGGCACTGAAGCTTTCTTT	CASSPPQGTEAFF
NA	TRBD1	TRBJ1-2	TRBV5-5	TGTGCCAGCAGCTGGGGCACAGGGGGAGGCTATGGCTACACCTTC	CASSWGTGGGYGYTF
NA	NA	TRBJ1-6	TRBV21-1	TGTGCCAGCAGCAAAGGCAGTGGACAGACCTATAATTCACCCCTCCACTTT	CASSKGSGQTYNSPLHF
NA	NA	TRBJ2-5	TRBV23-1	TGCGCCAGCAGTCAAGATCCAGAGACCCAGTACTTC	CASSQDPETQYF
NA	TRBD1	TRBJ2-3	TRBV4-1	TGCGCCAGCAGCCAAGAAGGACAGGACTTATCTAGCACAGATACGCAGTATTTT	CASSQEGQDLSSTDTQYF
NA	NA	TRBJ1-3	TRBV6-5	TGTGCCAGCAGTTACGGCAGCCCCCCCGGAAACACCATATATTTT	CASSYGSPPGNTIYF
NA	NA	TRBJ2-2	TRBV7-2	TGTGCCAGCCGCCCCTTGGGGGGTCCCGGGGAGCTGTTTTTT	CASRPLGGPGELFF
NA	NA	TRBJ2-7	TRBV15	TGTGCCACCAGCAGAGCGCCGAGGACAGTTACCTACGAGCAGTACTTC	CATSRAPRTVTYEQYF
few	NA	TRBJ2-7	TRBV6-6	TGTGCCAGCAGTTATACTCCTTACGAGCAGTACTTC	CASSYTPYEQYF
once	TRBD2	TRBJ2-7	TRBV5-4	TGTGCCAGCAGCTTGGCATTGACTAGCGGGGGGGCTGGTGAGCAGTACTTC	CASSLALTSGGAGEQYF
NA	NA	TRBJ1-1	TRBV10-3	TGTGCCATCAGTGAAAGTTACGTCAGGGTAGGTACTGAAGCTTTCTTT	CAISESYVRVGTEAFF
NA	NA	TRBJ1-1	TRBV5-4	TGTGCCAGCAGTACGGGGATGAACACTGAAGCTTTCTTT	CASSTGMNTEAFF
few	NA	TRBJ1-2	TRBV6-1	TGTGCCAGCAGGGACAGAGATAGCTATGGCTACACCTTC	CASRDRDSYGYTF
once	TRBD1	TRBJ1-6	TRBV30	TGTGCCTGGAGTCTTCAGGCGGGCAGGGGGCGGAATTCACCCCTCCACTTT	CAWSLQAGRGRNSPLHF
NA	NA	TRBJ2-1	TRBV7-2	TGTGCCAGCAGCTCCCTGGGTAGCGTGTATGAGCAGTTCTTC	CASSSLGSVYEQFF
once	TRBD1	TRBJ2-6	TRBV7-8	TGTGCCAGCGGACAGGGGACCCCCGGGGCCAACGTCCTGACTTTC	CASGQGTPGANVLTF
NA	TRBD2	TRBJ2-1	TRBV7-3	TGTGCCAGCAGCTTCAGCGGGGGGAATTACAATGAGCAGTTCTTC	CASSFSGGNYNEQFF
NA	TRBD1	TRBJ1-3	TRBV9	TGTGCCAGCAGCGTAGACGAGGGGGCAACGGGAAACACCATATATTTT	CASSVDEGATGNTIYF
NA	NA	TRBJ2-1	TRBV4-1	TGCGCCAGCAGCCAAGATCGTACCCAACGGGTAAATATTGTTCTGTTCTTC	CASSQDRTQRVNIVLFF
NA	NA	TRBJ1-2	TRBV27	TGTGCCAGCAGTTCCCAGACAGGCTCGGGGTATGGCTACACCTTC	CASSSQTGSGYGYTF
NA	TRBD2	TRBJ2-3	TRBV7-2	TGTGCCAGCAGCACCGGACTAGCCAGGACAGATACGCAGTATTTT	CASSTGLARTDTQYF
NA	NA	TRBJ1-1	TRBV7-2	TGTGCCAGCAGCTCGAGATCGACTTATAAAGCTTTCTTT	CASSSRSTYKAFF
NA	NA	TRBJ2-7	TRBV11-3	TGTGCCAGCAGCCCGGGGGGGACAGGGAGCTCCTACGAGCAGTACTTC	CASSPGGTGSSYEQYF
NA	TRBD2	TRBJ2-2	TRBV30	TGTGCCTGGAGGGGACTAGCGAACACCGGGGAGCTGTTTTTT	CAWRGLANTGELFF
once	NA	TRBJ1-6	TRBV6-6	TGTGCCAGCAGTCGGACAGATAATTCACCCCTCCACTTT	CASSRTDNSPLHF
NA	NA	TRBJ2-3	TRBV11-2	TGTGCCAGCAGCTTATCCACTTTGGATACGCAGTATTTT	CASSLSTLDTQYF
NA	TRBD1	TRBJ1-2	TRBV7-8	TGTGCCAGCAGCTTGGCGACAGGGGCGGCACCGGGCTACACCTTC	CASSLATGAAPGYTF
NA	TRBD1	TRBJ2-5	TRBV12-5	TGTGCTAGTGGTTTGGGGACAGGGACAGGGGGACGAGAGACCCAGTACTTC	CASGLGTGTGGRETQYF
once	NA	TRBJ2-3	TRBV7-7	TGTGGTTGCCCCCACACAGATACGCAGTATTTT	CGCPHTDTQYF
NA	NA	TRBJ1-5	TRBV4-1	TGCGCCAGCACCGCTTTTGGTTGGGACAACGGCAATCAGCCCCAGCATTTT	CASTAFGWDNGNQPQHF
NA	NA	TRBJ1-6	TRBV6-5	TGTGCCAGCAGTCGGACAGATAATTCACCCCTCCACTTT	CASSRTDNSPLHF
NA	NA	TRBJ1-2	TRBV6-5	TGTGCCAGCAGTTACGCCGTCGGCAGCTACTATGGCTACACCTTC	CASSYAVGSYYGYTF
NA	NA	TRBJ1-6	TRBV7-8	TGTGCCAGCAGCTTAGGGGGATCCAGGCCTAGGAATTCACCCCTCCACTTT	CASSLGGSRPRNSPLHF
few	NA	TRBJ1-2	TRBV2	TGTGCCAGCAGTACAGGGAGACTTAACTATGGCTACACCTTC	CASSTGRLNYGYTF
NA	NA	TRBJ1-5	TRBV30	TGTGCCGCCGATGCAGGGAGAGGGCCAGGGCAGCCCCAGCATTTT	CAADAGRGPGQPQHF
NA	TRBD2	TRBJ2-3	TRBV7-9	TGTGCCAGCAGCCAGCACAGCGGGGGGGCGACAGATACGCAGTATTTT	CASSQHSGGATDTQYF
NA	NA	TRBJ1-5	TRBV19	TGTGCCAGTAGTATCTCGGGTAGCAATCAGCCCCAGCATTTT	CASSISGSNQPQHF
once	NA	TRBJ2-6	TRBV19	TGTGCCAGTAGGGCCGGCAACGTCCTGACTTTC	CASRAGNVLTF
NA	TRBD2	TRBJ2-3	TRBV15	TGTGCCACCCGAGAAGAGCCCGGGGGGGGACTAAAGTATTTT	CATREEPGGGLKYF
NA	NA	TRBJ2-2	TRBV9	TGTGCCAGCAGCGAGACATCAGGGAGTGGCACCGGGGAGCTGTTTTTT	CASSETSGSGTGELFF